Following are 27 T cell receptor beta chains from one sample sequenced in a study of cytomegalovirus exposure and HLA in healthy donors. PCR primers comprised 60 Vbeta and 13 Jbeta primers. Sequenced by immunoSEQ multiplex PCR; TCRdb stores in-frame clones only, minus some. The profile covers 130,000 or so clones, with around 84% appearing a single time and under 3% taken by the ten largest. Sequenced: PBMCs. These receptors originate from a woman aged 18-29 years in good health and CMV-seropositive.

The count of this clone is one. The V and J genes are TRBV6-5 and TRBJ1-1; no clear D gene. CDR1 and CDR2 (germline): MNHEY, SVGAGI. Trimming cost V 4 bases and J 1 base, with 10 bases left between them. CDR3 length: 14 residues. DNA of the CDR3: TGTGCCAGCAGTTGGTTGGAGGGGAACACTGAAGCTTTCTTT. Its protein product is CASSWLEGNTEAFF.

V gene TRBV6-6 combines with J gene TRBJ2-3; D call uncertain. Trimming cost V 2 bases and J 5 bases, with 5 bases left between them. Looked up from germline, CDR1 is MNHNY and CDR2 is SVGAGI (reference sequence). The CDR3 has 12 amino acids. The CDR3 is CASSYTEDTQYF. The CDR3 coding sequence is TGTGCCAGCAGTTACACAGAAGATACGCAGTATTTT.

V usage is TRBV19 and J usage is TRBJ2-1; D is uncertain. There are 13 residues in the CDR3. V was pared by 3 bases and J by 8 bases, with 11 bases between. The V gene's germline CDR1 is LNHDA and CDR2 SQIVND (reference sequence). Here the CDR3 DNA reads TGTGCCAGTAGTATCTCAGGATTCGATGAGCAGTTCTTC. The encoded protein is CASSISGFDEQFF.

In this sample, this clone turned up once. The chain employs TRBV11-3 and TRBJ2-1, with 9 bases that match TRBD2. CDR1 is SGHNT and CDR2 is YENEEA in the germline V gene. This CDR3 is built from 14 residues. J gave up 5 bases and V 5 bases, and 4 bases lay outside the gene matches. CDR3 region: CASSIRLADNEQFF. Here the CDR3 DNA reads TGTGCCAGCAGCATAAGACTAGCGGACAATGAGCAGTTCTTC.

This sequence joins TRBV5-5 and TRBJ1-5; D is perhaps TRBD1 (6 bases). Germline values: CDR1 SGHKS, CDR2 YYEKEE (reference sequence). Deletions cut 3 bases from V and 5 bases from J, with 9 bases between. The CDR3 covers 13 residues. The CDR3 sequence: CASSWTADQPQHF. CDR3 in DNA: TGTGCCAGCAGCTGGACAGCAGATCAGCCCCAGCATTTT.

V is TRBV2 and J is TRBJ2-7; 9 bases are shared with TRBD2. Germline values: CDR1 SNHLY, CDR2 FYNNEI. The CDR3 runs to 14 residues. Trimming removed 5 bases from V and 6 bases from J; junction bases left unmatched: 8. The CDR3 spells CASSTGTSWSEQYF. The DNA of the CDR3 is TGTGCCAGCAGTACCGGGACTAGCTGGAGCGAGCAGTACTTC. Using reference TRBV2 and TRBJ2-7 for the parts outside the CDR3, the full variable domain is EPEVTQTPSHQVTQMGQEVILRCVPISNHLYFYWYRQILGQKVEFLVSFYNNEISEKSEIFDDQFSVERPDGSNFTLKIRSTKLEDSAMYFCASSTGTSWSEQYFGPGTRLTVT.

The chain combines TRBV5-1 with TRBJ1-1; 8 bases align to TRBD1. V lost 7 bases to trimming and J lost 5 bases; unmatched junction nucleotides: 7. The V gene's germline CDR1 is SGHRS and CDR2 YFSETQ. The CDR3 sequence is 13 residues long. The CDR3 loop is CASREQGETEAFF. CDR3 in DNA: TGCGCCAGCCGGGAACAGGGGGAAACTGAAGCTTTCTTT.

This clone was counted between two and nine times. The rearrangement links TRBV6-1 to TRBJ1-2; 10 nucleotides align to TRBD1. J gave up 8 bases and V 2 bases, and 8 bases lay outside the gene matches. Germline CDR1 MNHNS, CDR2 SASEGT. This CDR3 region has 15 residues. The CDR3 protein is CASSEQIDRGQGYTF. The CDR3 DNA follows: TGTGCCAGCAGTGAACAAATCGACAGGGGGCAAGGCTACACCTTC.

The V gene is TRBV11-2, the J gene TRBJ2-5, with 7 bases identical to TRBD1. Germline V gene data show CDR1 as SGHAT and CDR2 as FQNNGV. This CDR3 has 15 amino acids. V shed 0 bases, J shed 1 base, and the junction held 2 bases outside the gene matches. The CDR3 loop is CASSLEGGFQETQYF. The CDR3, as DNA: TGTGCCAGCAGCTTAGAAGGGGGCTTCCAAGAGACCCAGTACTTC. The full variable domain, completed using reference TRBV11-2 and TRBJ2-5, is EAGVAQSPRYKIIEKRQSVAFWCNPISGHATLYWYQQILGQGPKLLIQFQNNGVVDDSQLPKDRFSAERLKGVDSTLKIQPAKLEDSAVYLCASSLEGGFQETQYFGPGTRLLVL.

The CDR3 sequence is CASSAGGRQPQHF. Written as DNA, the CDR3 is TGTGCCAGCAGTGCGGGGGGTAGGCAGCCCCAGCATTTT. The chain employs TRBV28 and TRBJ1-5; D might be TRBD1 (5 bases). V was pared by 5 bases and J by 7 bases, with 12 bases between. The CDR3 covers 13 residues. The V gene's germline CDR1 is MDHEN and CDR2 SYDVKM.

This rearrangement joins TRBV9 to TRBJ1-3; D unclear. The germline CDR1 and CDR2 sequences are SGDLS and YYNGEE. The CDR3 is 14 residues long. V dropped 2 bases and J dropped 7 bases, with 13 bases sitting between them. The CDR3 region is CASSVLGGGNTIYF. CDR3 bases: TGTGCCAGCAGCGTCCTCGGAGGCGGGAACACCATATATTTT.

The CDR3 DNA reads as TGTGCCAGCAGCGTAGATAGCGGGGCGGGCACAGATACGCAGTATTTT. This translates into CASSVDSGAGTDTQYF. This sequence joins TRBV9 and TRBJ2-3; TRBD2 aligns across 8 bases. This CDR3 is 16 amino acids long. CDR1 is SGDLS, CDR2 YYNGEE, per germline. J gave up 1 base and V 0 bases, and 4 bases lay outside the gene matches.

The DNA for the CDR3 is TGTGCCAGTAGTGTTCACAGGGGGCTCGGGTCCGGGGCCAACGTCCTGACTTTC. Translation: CASSVHRGLGSGANVLTF. The chain links TRBV19 to TRBJ2-6, with 9 bases fitting TRBD1. The germline V gene has CDR1 LNHDA and CDR2 SQIVND (reference sequence). The J segment lost 4 bases and the V segment lost 5 bases, leaving 12 bases of the junction unmatched. This CDR3 spans 18 amino acids.

V usage is TRBV7-9 and J usage is TRBJ1-4, with TRBD1 identical over 9 bases. There are 15 residues in the CDR3. V was pared by 4 bases and J by 9 bases, with 9 bases of the junction left unmatched. CDR1 and CDR2 (germline): SEHNR, FQNEAQ (reference sequence). DNA for the CDR3: TGTGCCAGCAGCTGGAGCCGGGACAGGGACCAAAAACTGTTTTTT. It is translated as CASSWSRDRDQKLFF.

The CDR3 protein is CASSSRGQAQETQYF. CDR3 in DNA: TGTGCCAGCAGTTCCAGGGGACAGGCACAAGAGACCCAGTACTTC. The chain joins TRBV6-6 to TRBJ2-5, with 8 bases fitting TRBD1. V gave up 4 bases and J gave up 2 bases; unmatched junction bases: 6. The CDR3 spans 15 residues. Germline V gives CDR1 MNHNY, CDR2 SVGAGI (reference sequence).

This rearrangement joins TRBV21-1 to TRBJ1-4; the table calls TRBD1, which could not be checked here. TRBV21-1 constitutes a pseudogene. There are 16 residues in the CDR3. The CDR3 DNA reads as TGTGCCAGCAGCAAAGTACAGGGGGCTACTAATGAAAAACTGTTTTTT. Encoded protein: CASSKVQGATNEKLFF.

The J gene is TRBJ1-2, the V gene TRBV7-2; TRBD1 aligns across 9 bases. The CDR3 sequence is 14 residues long. V lost 5 bases and J lost 7; bases outside the gene matches: 8. The germline gives CDR1 SGHTA, CDR2 FQGNSA. The CDR3 sequence is CASSTWDREAGYTF. For the CDR3, the DNA is TGTGCCAGCAGCACATGGGACAGGGAGGCTGGCTACACCTTC. Full variable domain (missing parts from reference TRBV7-2 and TRBJ1-2): GAGVSQSPSNKVTEKGKDVELRCDPISGHTALYWYRQSLGQGLEFLIYFQGNSAPDKSGLPSDRFSAERTGGSVSTLTIQRTQQEDSAVYLCASSTWDREAGYTFGSGTRLTVV.

This clone was seen more than once but under ten times. The gene calls are TRBV10-3 and TRBJ2-6; TRBD2 is a possible D gene (7 bases). The CDR3 is 18 residues long. Deletions cut 3 bases from V and 4 bases from J, with 19 bases between. CDR1 and CDR2 from the germline V gene are ENHRY and SYGVKD. CDR3 bases: TGTGCCATCAGTGATAGAGGGGGGGGCCCCACCGGGGCCAACGTCCTGACTTTC. As protein: CAISDRGGGPTGANVLTF.

This chain uses TRBV21-1 with TRBJ2-7; TRBD1, as called in the table, went unchecked against the DNA. TRBV21-1 is an annotated pseudogene. This CDR3 region has 16 residues. In DNA, the CDR3 is TGTGCCAGCAGCAAAGAGGCCAGGGGGCCCTCCTACGAGCAGTACTTC. Translation: CASSKEARGPSYEQYF.

The chain carries TRBV15 and TRBJ2-6; D remains unclear. Germline loops: CDR1 LNHNV, CDR2 YYDKDF (reference sequence). The CDR3 spans 16 residues. Trimming stripped 0 bases from V and 0 bases from J, with 6 bases between. CDR3 amino acids: CATSRDAVSGANVLTF. In nucleotides, the CDR3 is TGTGCCACCAGCAGAGACGCGGTCTCTGGGGCCAACGTCCTGACTTTC.

This rearrangement joins TRBV2 to TRBJ2-1; D uncertain. V gave up 8 bases and J gave up 10 bases, with 12 bases separating them. The CDR3 has 11 amino acids. The germline CDR1 and CDR2 sequences are SNHLY and FYNNEI. CDR3 residues: CASSLDGEQFF. The CDR3, as DNA: TGTGCCAGCTCCCTCGATGGCGAGCAGTTCTTC. The variable domain in full, with the rest retrieved from reference TRBV2 and TRBJ2-1, is EPEVTQTPSHQVTQMGQEVILRCVPISNHLYFYWYRQILGQKVEFLVSFYNNEISEKSEIFDDQFSVERPDGSNFTLKIRSTKLEDSAMYFCASSLDGEQFFGPGTRLTVL.

On this clone: Relative to the germline gene, one junction end is altered; a read error may explain this. CDR3 in amino acids: CSSTPGRGKETQYF. CDR3 nucleotide sequence: TGTTCCAGCACCCCGGGCAGGGGTAAAGAGACCCAGTACTTC. This chain uses TRBV7-9 with TRBJ2-5, with D possibly TRBD1 on 6 matching bases. Germline V gene data show CDR1 as SEHNR and CDR2 as FQNEAQ (reference sequence). The CDR3 is 14 residues long.

This clone was seen more than once but under ten times. This chain connects TRBV5-5 to TRBJ2-3, with 7 bases fitting TRBD2. This CDR3 region has 14 residues. V was pared by 0 bases and J by 5 bases, with 3 bases of the junction left unmatched. CDR1 and CDR2 (germline): SGHKS, YYEKEE (reference sequence). The CDR3 region has the DNA TGTGCCAGCAGCTTGGGGGGGGGTGGAGATACGCAGTATTTT. This translates into CASSLGGGGDTQYF.

This clone was seen only a few times. This chain links TRBV10-3 with TRBJ2-3, with TRBD1 matching 8 bases. Germline V CDR1 and CDR2: ENHRY, SYGVKD. The CDR3 has 15 residues. Trimming cost V 2 bases and J 5 bases; bases outside gene matches: 6. CDR3 protein: CAISEGQGARDTQYF. The CDR3 DNA is TGTGCCATCAGTGAGGGCCAGGGGGCACGAGATACGCAGTATTTT.

The gene calls are TRBV19 and TRBJ1-2; 7 bases are a match to TRBD1. The CDR3 is 15 amino acids. Germline CDR1 LNHDA, CDR2 SQIVND (reference sequence). V shed 2 bases, J shed 6 bases, and the junction held 9 bases outside the gene matches. The DNA for the CDR3 is TGTGCCAGTAGTATATCCCACAGGGGAAAGGATGGCTACACCTTC. This codes for CASSISHRGKDGYTF. Complete variable domain (other parts from reference TRBV19 and TRBJ1-2): DGGITQSPKYLFRKEGQNVTLSCEQNLNHDAMYWYRQDPGQGLRLIYYSQIVNDFQKGDIAEGYSVSREKKESFPLTVTSAQKNPTAFYLCASSISHRGKDGYTFGSGTRLTVV.

The V and J genes are TRBV5-6 and TRBJ2-5; 8 bases fit TRBD1. The CDR3 runs 14 residues. Germline values: CDR1 SGHDT, CDR2 YYEEEE. Trimming took 4 bases from V and 5 from J; bases not matched to a gene: 7. The CDR3 coding sequence is TGTGCCAGCAGCCAAGGACAGGGCGGGGAGACCCAGTACTTC. Residues: CASSQGQGGETQYF. Looking up the rest from reference TRBV5-6 and TRBJ2-5 gives the full variable domain: DAGVTQSPTHLIKTRGQQVTLRCSPKSGHDTVSWYQQALGQGPQFIFQYYEEEERQRGNFPDRFSGHQFPNYSSELNVNALLLGDSALYLCASSQGQGGETQYFGPGTRLLVL.

The chain carries TRBV30 and TRBJ2-1; D is perhaps TRBD1 (6 bases). The CDR3 is 13 amino acids. V gave up 2 bases and J gave up 8 bases, with 13 bases separating them. In germline, CDR1 is GTSNPN, CDR2 SVGIG (reference sequence). The CDR3 DNA follows: TGTGCCTGGAGTTCATTCAGGGGATATGAGCAGTTCTTC. As protein: CAWSSFRGYEQFF.